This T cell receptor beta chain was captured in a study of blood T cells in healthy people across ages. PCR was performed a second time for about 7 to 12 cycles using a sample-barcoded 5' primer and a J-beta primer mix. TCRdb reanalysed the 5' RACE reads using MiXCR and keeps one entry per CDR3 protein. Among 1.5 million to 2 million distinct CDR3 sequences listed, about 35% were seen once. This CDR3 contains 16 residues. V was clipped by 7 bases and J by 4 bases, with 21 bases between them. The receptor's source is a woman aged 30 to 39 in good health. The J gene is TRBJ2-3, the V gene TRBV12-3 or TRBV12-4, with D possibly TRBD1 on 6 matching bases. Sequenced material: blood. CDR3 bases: TGTGCCAGCAATTCACCCCGGGACACCCTTTCAGATACGCAGTATTTT. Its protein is CASNSPRDTLSDTQYF.